Following are 23 T cell receptor beta chains from one sample sequenced in a study of T cells after posttransplantation cyclophosphamide. Controls had myeloablative marrow grafts with methotrexate and calcineurin inhibitor, sampled at 1 year. Data came from immunoSEQ multiplex PCR; TCRdb stores just in-frame clones and leaves some out. The table lists some 16,000 clones, about 85% of them singletons, with roughly 28% in the top ten. The starting material was PBMCs, obtained after allogeneic stem cell transplant with calcineurin inhibitor and methotrexate. These receptors all stem from a female patient between 18 and 35 years old who received an allogeneic stem cell transplant from an unrelated donor, was CMV-positive, and had acute and chronic GVHD. Some T cells may arise from the graft donor.

V and J are TRBV7-9 and TRBJ2-5, with a possible D match to TRBD1 (5 bases). In germline, CDR1 is SEHNR, CDR2 FQNEAQ (reference sequence). V shed 3 bases and J shed 13 bases, with 15 bases lying between them. This CDR3 is built from 12 residues. The CDR3 region has the DNA TGTGCCAGCAGCTTCCCAGGGCTGGTAGGGTACTTC. It codes for CASSFPGLVGYF.

This chain links TRBV28 with TRBJ1-2, with D possibly matching TRBD1 (6 bases). Germline CDR1 MDHEN, CDR2 SYDVKM. The CDR3 totals 15 residues. The V end lost 6 bases, the J end lost 6 bases, and 20 bases lay between the germline ends. The CDR3 is CASSLPRAGVNGYTF. In DNA form, the CDR3 reads TGTGCCAGCAGCCTACCCCGCGCAGGGGTAAATGGCTACACCTTC.

J is TRBJ2-7 and V is TRBV18, with 8 positions matching TRBD2. The CDR3 has 14 amino acids. The junction had 8 bases not matched to a gene; V was cut back by 3 bases and J by 7 bases. Per germline, CDR1 KGHSH and CDR2 LQKENI. In DNA, the CDR3 is TGTGCCAGCTCACCTTATAGCGGGATGGGAGAGCAGTACTTC. It encodes CASSPYSGMGEQYF.

V and J are TRBV5-1 and TRBJ1-1, with TRBD1 matching over 9 bases. This CDR3 comprises 15 residues. Germline CDR1 reads SGHRS; CDR2 reads YFSETQ. Trimming took 4 bases from V and 1 from J; bases not matched to a gene: 5. CDR3 in DNA: TGCGCCAGCAGCCCTCCGGGACAGGGGAACACTGAAGCTTTCTTT. Translation gives CASSPPGQGNTEAFF. The full variable domain, completed using reference TRBV5-1 and TRBJ1-1, is KAGVTQTPRYLIKTRGQQVTLSCSPISGHRSVSWYQQTPGQGLQFLFEYFSETQRNKGNFPGRFSGRQFSNSRSEMNVSTLELGDSALYLCASSPPGQGNTEAFFGQGTRLTVV.

This clone showed up just once. The gene calls are TRBV30 and TRBJ1-1; 12 bases are a match to TRBD1. Germline-derived CDR1 and CDR2 are GTSNPN and SVGIG (reference sequence). This CDR3 contains 15 residues. Unmatched junction bases numbered 10, after V lost 4 bases and J lost 7 bases. This CDR3 is CAWTIGGTGGDEAFF. CDR3 DNA: TGTGCCTGGACCATAGGCGGGACAGGGGGCGATGAAGCTTTCTTT.

The chain employs TRBV28 and TRBJ2-7, with D possibly matching TRBD2 (5 bases). There are 15 residues in the CDR3. V was trimmed by 3 bases and J by 0 bases, leaving 12 bases between them. Looked up from germline, CDR1 is MDHEN and CDR2 is SYDVKM. The CDR3 spells CASSFPGYGSYEQYF. CDR3 DNA sequence: TGTGCCAGCAGTTTTCCGGGGTATGGCTCCTACGAGCAGTACTTC.

This chain uses TRBV10-3 with TRBJ1-1; D gene unclear. The length of the CDR3 is 14 residues. Germline V gives CDR1 ENHRY, CDR2 SYGVKD. The ends were cut back, 2 bases at V and 4 bases at J, with 11 bases in the middle. CDR3 sequence: CAISEVSGGTEAFF. DNA of the CDR3: TGTGCCATCAGTGAGGTTTCAGGAGGCACTGAAGCTTTCTTT.

The chain couples TRBV6-1 to TRBJ1-2; 7 bases line up with TRBD1. The CDR3 totals 15 residues. CDR1 is MNHNS, CDR2 SASEGT, per germline. Unmatched junction bases numbered 7, after V lost 2 bases and J lost 4 bases. DNA for the CDR3: TGTGCCAGCAGTGAACTGGGGACAGCACTCTATGGCTACACCTTC. Protein product: CASSELGTALYGYTF.

The gene calls are TRBV29-1 and TRBJ2-7, with no clear D. V was shortened by 2 bases and J by 0 bases, with 8 bases between the two germline ends. CDR3 length: 13 amino acids. Looked up from germline, CDR1 is SQVTM and CDR2 is ANQGSEA. This chain's CDR3 is CSVERWSSYEQYF. Here the CDR3 DNA reads TGCAGCGTTGAACGTTGGAGCTCCTACGAGCAGTACTTC.

The chain is built from TRBV6-1 and TRBJ1-2, with 7 bases that match TRBD1. V trimming: 5 bases; J trimming: 7 bases; junction bases outside the gene matches: 7. The CDR3 is 13 amino acids. Germline V CDR1 and CDR2: MNHNS, SASEGT. The CDR3 region has the DNA TGTGCCAGCAGTCTAGACAGGGTGGGTGGCTACACCTTC. Its protein product is CASSLDRVGGYTF.

The rearrangement links TRBV5-1 to TRBJ2-2; weak D call: TRBD1 (5 bases). CDR3 size: 16 residues. V lost 4 bases to trimming and J lost 3 bases, with 16 bases between them. The germline V gene encodes CDR1 SGHRS and CDR2 YFSETQ. The CDR3 nucleotides read TGCGCCAGCAGCCCGCTGGGGCTCCGGGACACCGGGGAGCTGTTTTTT. Its protein is CASSPLGLRDTGELFF.

The rearrangement joins TRBV19 to TRBJ2-1; D possibly corresponds to TRBD2 (6 bases). The V end was cut by 3 bases, the J end by 3 bases, with 12 bases between. Germline CDR1 and CDR2: LNHDA and SQIVND (reference sequence). This CDR3 comprises 15 residues. CDR3 DNA: TGTGCCAGTAGTATTGGTCTAGCGATCTACAATGAGCAGTTCTTC. It specifies CASSIGLAIYNEQFF.

V and J are TRBV19 and TRBJ2-7; 8 positions match TRBD1. V dropped 10 bases and J dropped 1; count of bases not matched to a gene: 21. The CDR3 sequence is 18 residues long. The germline V gene has CDR1 LNHDA and CDR2 SQIVND (reference sequence). CDR3 protein: CANARFDRGPTRSYEQYF. CDR3 nucleotide sequence: TGTGCCAACGCGAGGTTCGACAGGGGCCCTACACGATCCTACGAGCAGTACTTC.

This rearrangement joins TRBV7-6 to TRBJ2-1; 9 positions agree with TRBD2. Trimming at V came to 7 bases and at J to 6 bases, leaving 10 bases not matched to a gene. CDR3 length: 15 amino acids. The germline V gene has CDR1 SGHVS and CDR2 FNYEAQ. The DNA for the CDR3 is TGTGCCAGCAAGGCGGGGGGGCGAGCAGGCAATGAGCAGTTCTTC. Its protein product is CASKAGGRAGNEQFF.

The chain links TRBV13 to TRBJ2-7, with D perhaps matching TRBD1 (6 bases). CDR3 size: 14 residues. V was shortened by 3 bases and J by 2 bases, with 11 bases between the two germline ends. The germline gives CDR1 PRHDT, CDR2 FYEKMQ (reference sequence). The CDR3: CASSFADRPYEQYF. The CDR3 DNA reads TGTGCCAGCAGCTTCGCCGACAGGCCCTACGAGCAGTACTTC. Complete variable domain (other parts from reference TRBV13 and TRBJ2-7): AAGVIQSPRHLIKEKRETATLKCYPIPRHDTVYWYQQGPGQDPQFLISFYEKMQSDKGSIPDRFSAQQFSDYHSELNMSSLELGDSALYFCASSFADRPYEQYFGPGTRLTVT.

This clone was picked up a small number of times. The chain joins TRBV11-2 to TRBJ2-7; 14 bases fit TRBD2. The CDR3 has 17 amino acids. With 0 bases clipped from V and 5 bases from J, the junction kept 6 bases outside the gene matches. Looked up from germline, CDR1 is SGHAT and CDR2 is FQNNGV. CDR3 region: CASSLEPGLAGVNEQYF. As DNA, the CDR3 is TGTGCCAGCAGCTTAGAACCGGGACTAGCGGGAGTTAACGAGCAGTACTTC.

V usage is TRBV6-1 and J usage is TRBJ2-7, with 12 positions matching TRBD2. J lost 2 bases, V lost 5 bases, and 4 bases had no gene match. Germline values: CDR1 MNHNS, CDR2 SASEGT. The CDR3 sequence is 15 residues long. The CDR3 reads CASSLRTSGTYEQYF. The CDR3 DNA sequence: TGTGCCAGCAGTTTACGGACTAGCGGGACCTACGAGCAGTACTTC.

This clone was detected only a few times. The rearrangement links TRBV6-1 to TRBJ1-2, with 8 positions matching TRBD1. The germline gives CDR1 MNHNS, CDR2 SASEGT. The CDR3 runs 14 residues. The V segment lost 5 bases and the J segment 6 bases; nucleotides outside the gene matches: 8. CDR3 protein: CASSPRTGFDGYTF. In DNA, the CDR3 is TGTGCCAGCAGTCCCCGGACAGGGTTTGATGGCTACACCTTC.

This chain uses TRBV29-1 with TRBJ2-7, with 7 bases that match TRBD1. The germline gives CDR1 SQVTM, CDR2 ANQGSEA. The CDR3 covers 13 residues. V lost 6 bases and J lost 3; bases outside the gene matches: 8. The CDR3 region has the DNA TGCAGCGTACGGGCAGGGGGTGTCTACGAGCAGTACTTC. Amino acid sequence: CSVRAGGVYEQYF.

The chain employs TRBV28 and TRBJ2-7; 7 bases agree with TRBD1. The CDR3 is made up of 13 amino acids. V dropped 5 bases and J dropped 4; count of bases not matched to a gene: 5. Per the germline V gene, CDR1 is MDHEN and CDR2 is SYDVKM. The CDR3 DNA is TGTGCCAGCAGTGCCGGGACAGCTTACGAGCAGTACTTC. Protein: CASSAGTAYEQYF.

The chain recombines TRBV19 with TRBJ1-2, with TRBD1 matching over 7 bases. Germline values: CDR1 LNHDA, CDR2 SQIVND (reference sequence). This CDR3 is 15 amino acids long. Trimming at V came to 2 bases and at J to 10 bases, leaving 13 bases not matched to a gene. Here the CDR3 reads CASSIKVRGQSYYTF. CDR3 DNA: TGTGCCAGTAGTATAAAAGTTAGGGGACAGTCATACTACACCTTC.

V usage is TRBV7-9 and J usage is TRBJ2-7; 8 bases map to TRBD1. Germline V gene data show CDR1 as SEHNR and CDR2 as FQNEAQ (reference sequence). The CDR3 contains 14 residues. Trimming took 1 base from V and 2 from J; bases not matched to a gene: 1. CDR3 sequence: CASSLGQGTYEQYF. CDR3 bases: TGTGCCAGCAGCTTAGGACAGGGGACCTACGAGCAGTACTTC.

This clone appeared a single time. In nucleotides, the CDR3 is TGTGCCAGTAGTCCCAACCTAGCGGGACAAGGCGAGCAGTACTTC. Amino acids: CASSPNLAGQGEQYF. The chain links TRBV19 to TRBJ2-7; 9 nucleotides match TRBD2. Per the germline V gene, CDR1 is LNHDA and CDR2 is SQIVND (reference sequence). This CDR3 region has 15 residues. J was trimmed by 6 bases and V by 5 bases; bases with no gene match: 11.